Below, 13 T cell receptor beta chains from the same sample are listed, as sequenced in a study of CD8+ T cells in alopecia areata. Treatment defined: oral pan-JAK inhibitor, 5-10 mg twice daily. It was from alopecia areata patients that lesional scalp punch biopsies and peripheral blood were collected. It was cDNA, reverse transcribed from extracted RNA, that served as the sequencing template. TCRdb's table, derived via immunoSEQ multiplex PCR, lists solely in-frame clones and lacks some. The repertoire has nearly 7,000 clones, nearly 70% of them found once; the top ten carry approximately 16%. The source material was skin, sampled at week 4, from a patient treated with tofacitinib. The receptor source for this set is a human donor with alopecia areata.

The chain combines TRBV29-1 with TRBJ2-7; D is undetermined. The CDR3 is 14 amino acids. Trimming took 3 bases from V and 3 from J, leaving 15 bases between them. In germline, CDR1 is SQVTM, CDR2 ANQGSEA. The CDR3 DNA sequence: TGCAGCGTTGACACGGCAGGAGTAGGCTACGAGCAGTACTTC. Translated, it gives CSVDTAGVGYEQYF.

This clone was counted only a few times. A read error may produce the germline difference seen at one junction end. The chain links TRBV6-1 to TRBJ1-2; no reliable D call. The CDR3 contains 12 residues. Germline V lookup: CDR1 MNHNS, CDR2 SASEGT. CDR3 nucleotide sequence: TGTGCCAGCTTCGTGGAGCCTTATGTCTACACCTTC. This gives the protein CASFVEPYVYTF.

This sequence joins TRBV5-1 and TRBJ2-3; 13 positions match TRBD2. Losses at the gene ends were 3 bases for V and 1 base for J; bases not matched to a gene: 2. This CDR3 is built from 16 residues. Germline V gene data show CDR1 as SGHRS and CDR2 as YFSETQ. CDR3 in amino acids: CASSYGTSGGTDTQYF. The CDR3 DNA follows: TGCGCCAGCAGCTACGGGACTAGCGGGGGCACAGATACGCAGTATTTT.

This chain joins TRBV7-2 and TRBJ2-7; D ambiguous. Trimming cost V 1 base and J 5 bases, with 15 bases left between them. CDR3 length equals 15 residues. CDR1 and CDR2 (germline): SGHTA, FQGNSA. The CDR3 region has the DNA TGTGCCAGCAGCTTAGTAGGACCCCGACCAGACGAGCAGTACTTC. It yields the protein CASSLVGPRPDEQYF.

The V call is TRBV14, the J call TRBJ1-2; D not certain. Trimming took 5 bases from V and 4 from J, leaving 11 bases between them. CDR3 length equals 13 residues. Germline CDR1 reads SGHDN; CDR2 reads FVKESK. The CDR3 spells CASSRAGTYGYTF. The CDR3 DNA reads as TGTGCCAGCAGCAGGGCAGGCACCTATGGCTACACCTTC.

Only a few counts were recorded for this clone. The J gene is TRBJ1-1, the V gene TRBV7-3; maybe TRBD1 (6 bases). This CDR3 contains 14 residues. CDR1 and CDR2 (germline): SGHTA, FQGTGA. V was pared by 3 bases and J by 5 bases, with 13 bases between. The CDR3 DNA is TGTGCCAGCAGCTTGTCCAGGGGTGAGACTGAAGCTTTCTTT. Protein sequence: CASSLSRGETEAFF. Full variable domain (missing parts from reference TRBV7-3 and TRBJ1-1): GAGVSQTPSNKVTEKGKYVELRCDPISGHTALYWYRQSLGQGPEFLIYFQGTGAADDSGLPNDRFFAVRPEGSVSTLKIQRTERGDSAVYLCASSLSRGETEAFFGQGTRLTVV.

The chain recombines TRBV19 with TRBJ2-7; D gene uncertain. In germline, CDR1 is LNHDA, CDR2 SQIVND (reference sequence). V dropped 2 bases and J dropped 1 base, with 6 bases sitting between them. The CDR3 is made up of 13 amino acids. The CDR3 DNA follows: TGTGCCAGTAGTATATGGATTTCCTACGAGCAGTACTTC. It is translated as CASSIWISYEQYF.

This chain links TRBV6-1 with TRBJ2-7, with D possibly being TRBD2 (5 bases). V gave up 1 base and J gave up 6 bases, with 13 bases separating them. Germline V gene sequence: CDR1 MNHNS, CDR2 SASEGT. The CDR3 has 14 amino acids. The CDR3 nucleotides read TGTGCCAGCAGTGAAGGGCCCGTGGGGAGCGAGCAGTACTTC. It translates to CASSEGPVGSEQYF.

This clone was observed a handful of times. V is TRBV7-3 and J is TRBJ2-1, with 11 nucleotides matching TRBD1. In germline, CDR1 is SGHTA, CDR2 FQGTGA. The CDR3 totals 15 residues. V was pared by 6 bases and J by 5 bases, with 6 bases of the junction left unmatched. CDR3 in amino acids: CASSSGQGGDNEQFF. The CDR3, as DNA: TGTGCCAGCAGTTCGGGACAGGGGGGTGACAATGAGCAGTTCTTC. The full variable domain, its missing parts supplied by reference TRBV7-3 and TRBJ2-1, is GAGVSQTPSNKVTEKGKYVELRCDPISGHTALYWYRQSLGQGPEFLIYFQGTGAADDSGLPNDRFFAVRPEGSVSTLKIQRTERGDSAVYLCASSSGQGGDNEQFFGPGTRLTVL.

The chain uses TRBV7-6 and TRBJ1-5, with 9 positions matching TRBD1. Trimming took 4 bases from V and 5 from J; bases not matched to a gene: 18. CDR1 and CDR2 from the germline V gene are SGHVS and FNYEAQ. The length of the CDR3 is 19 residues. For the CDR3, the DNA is TGTGCCAGCAGCTCATACCCAAAGGGACAGGGTTCGGGGGATCAGCCCCAGCATTTT. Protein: CASSSYPKGQGSGDQPQHF.

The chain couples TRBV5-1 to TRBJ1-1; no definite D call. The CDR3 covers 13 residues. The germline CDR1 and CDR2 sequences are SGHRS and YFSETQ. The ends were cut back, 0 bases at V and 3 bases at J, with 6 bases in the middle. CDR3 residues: CASSLEWHTEAFF. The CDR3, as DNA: TGCGCCAGCAGCTTGGAATGGCACACTGAAGCTTTCTTT.

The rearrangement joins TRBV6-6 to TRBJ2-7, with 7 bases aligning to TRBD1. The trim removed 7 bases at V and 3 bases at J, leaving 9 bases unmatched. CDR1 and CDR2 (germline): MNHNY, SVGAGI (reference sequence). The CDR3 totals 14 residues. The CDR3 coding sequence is TGTGCCAGCACCCGGGACAGACCTTACTACGAGCAGTACTTC. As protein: CASTRDRPYYEQYF.

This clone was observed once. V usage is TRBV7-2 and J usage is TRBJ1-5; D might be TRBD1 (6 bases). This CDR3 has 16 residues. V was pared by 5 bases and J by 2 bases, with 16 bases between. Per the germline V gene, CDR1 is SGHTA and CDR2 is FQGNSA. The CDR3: CASSPLAGGGNQPQHF. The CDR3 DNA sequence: TGTGCCAGCAGCCCTCTTGCGGGGGGCGGCAATCAGCCCCAGCATTTT.